This T cell receptor beta chain was captured in a study of blood T cells in healthy people across ages. Study details: Template switching caught about one barcoded beta molecule for each two T cells. Study findings and constraints: More naive CD4+ cells and higher diversity were found in long-lived than in aged donors.

Regarding this clonotype: Antigen specificity is unknown.

The ends lost 7 bases at V and 2 bases at J; junction bases unmatched: 5. The CDR3 totals 14 residues. From germline, CDR1 is MDHEN and CDR2 SYDVKM. Then a second PCR, running about 6 to 12 cycles, was carried out with a sample-barcoded 5' primer and a J-beta primer mix. TCRdb reprocessed the 5' RACE reads via MiXCR and lists one record per CDR3 protein. Here the sample spans hundreds of thousands of distinct CDR3 sequences, about half being singletons. Per-sample yields of isolated PBMCs were at least 6 million. This clonotype was sampled from a man at least 80 years old in good health. The sample was blood. V is TRBV28 and J is TRBJ1-5; TRBD1 agrees at 7 bases. In DNA, the CDR3 is TGTGCCAGCACCGGGACAGTTCGCAATCAGCCCCAGCATTTT. It codes for CASTGTVRNQPQHF.